The source of this TCR beta chain is a study of blood T cell repertoires in COVID-19. In the study overall: COVID-19 samples, acute and convalescent, were from the United States, Italy and Spain. Sources were T cells, B-cell-depleted T cells, or PBMCs; the material itself was cDNA or gDNA.

Followed longitudinally, the Seattle patients had been enrolled during active infection. This clone has only a few counts. In the original workflow: Reference gene primers were amplified, and this amplification served to estimate nucleated cell counts. Clones were sequenced by immunoSEQ multiplex PCR, and TCRdb holds only the in-frame ones, with some missing. The V and J calls and the clone size are those of that table, but D and trimming were determined from the DNA. The sample comprises approximately 140,000 clones, 70% to 90% of which are singletons, and around 8% rests with the top ten. Material for sequencing was peripheral blood. This clonotype was sampled from a woman aged 55-69 years with COVID-19, enrolled during active disease.

CDR3 protein: CASSLGPNGEQYF. CDR3 sequence (DNA): TGTGCCAGCAGCTTAGGCCCTAACGGCGAGCAGTACTTC. This chain uses TRBV7-6 with TRBJ2-7; D call uncertain. Trimming removed 1 base from V and 6 bases from J, with 10 bases in between. This CDR3 has 13 residues. CDR1 and CDR2 from the germline V gene are SGHVS and FNYEAQ.